These 4 T cell receptor beta chains share one sample of origin, sequenced in a study of blood T cell repertoires in COVID-19. This table comes from immunoSEQ multiplex PCR, and its TCRdb copy is limited to in-frame clones, with some not included. The sample gives some 250,000 clones, over 70% of which show up once; approximately 8% is in the top ten. The sequencing sample was made of peripheral blood. The receptors come from a woman at least 80 years old with acute or convalescent COVID-19.

The chain joins TRBV7-8 to TRBJ2-1, with TRBD2 as a possible D gene (6 bases). Germline CDR1 SGHVS, CDR2 FQNEAQ. The CDR3 totals 13 residues. V lost 10 bases and J lost 4, with 14 bases in between. In DNA, the CDR3 is TGTGCCACCGCGGGACCTCCTTACAATGAGCAGTTCTTC. Translation gives CATAGPPYNEQFF.

The chain's CDR3 is CATSRIPTASLPYGYTF. The CDR3 nucleotides are TGTGCCACCAGCAGGATACCGACAGCTAGTCTTCCCTATGGCTACACCTTC. The V and J genes are TRBV15 and TRBJ1-2; a possible D gene is TRBD1 (5 bases). The CDR3 runs 17 residues. Germline V gives CDR1 LNHNV, CDR2 YYDKDF (reference sequence). Trimming removed 3 bases from V and 4 bases from J, with 21 bases in between.

The rearrangement links TRBV30 to TRBJ2-3; 7 positions agree with TRBD2. Unmatched junction bases numbered 7, after V lost 3 bases and J lost 7 bases. Germline V lookup: CDR1 GTSNPN, CDR2 SVGIG (reference sequence). The CDR3 extends over 13 amino acids. The CDR3 DNA reads as TGTGCCTGGAGGAGGCGGGAGTTGAATACGCAGTATTTT. Translated, it gives CAWRRRELNTQYF.

V is TRBV6-4 and J is TRBJ2-2, with TRBD1 identical over 7 bases. This CDR3 has 15 residues. The ends lost 6 bases at V and 0 bases at J; junction bases unmatched: 4. CDR1 and CDR2 (germline): MRHNA, SNTAGT. The CDR3 is CASRPGQANTGELFF. The CDR3 DNA reads TGTGCCAGCAGACCCGGACAGGCGAACACCGGGGAGCTGTTTTTT.